This T cell receptor beta chain came from a study of shared clonotypes between healthy human individuals. Naive CD8 cells, CD45RO-negative and positively selected for CCR7, excluded terminally differentiated effector memory CD45RA+ cells. All participating donors were Caucasian adults from Nashville, Tennessee. The CDR3 length is 13 residues. The ends were cut back, 4 bases at V and 1 base at J, with 7 bases in the middle. Per the germline V gene, CDR1 is SQVTM and CDR2 is ANQGSEA. DNA at about 210 ng, roughly 27,000 T cell genomes, went into sorted-subset replicate PCRs. Clones were read by immunoSEQ multiplex PCR, and TCRdb kept only the in-frame ones, dropping some. The sample lists hundreds of thousands of clones; about 90% were seen once. Whole-study findings and limits: All-four-donor shared clonotypes had higher generation probabilities than non-shared clonotypes did.

Remarks on this clone: Its antigen is not identified. The same CDR3 arises from other DNA sequences in this sample as well.

This sequence originates from a young man in good health. V and J are TRBV29-1 and TRBJ2-2; D not resolved. The sequenced sample was naive CD8+ T cells sorted from blood. The CDR3 sequence: CSVVGQNTGELFF. CDR3 coding DNA: TGCAGCGTTGTAGGTCAGAACACCGGGGAGCTGTTTTTT.